This TCR beta chain was captured by sequencing in a study of post-analysis software for immune sequencing data. About the study: Patients had relapsing-remitting, secondary progressive or progressive-relapsing multiple sclerosis; some lacked subtype.

The CDR3 is 17 amino acids. In germline, CDR1 is SGHVS, CDR2 FNYEAQ. Unique molecular identifiers tagged the TCR beta cDNA libraries. TCRdb redid the calling of the PCR reads with MiXCR, one entry per CDR3 protein. The data contain 750,000 to 950,000 distinct CDR3 sequences, 35% to 55% of them singletons. Study conclusions and caveats: Controls had lower frequencies than patients of roughly five TRBV segments, which included TRBV5-6, TRBV5-1 and TRBV20-1.

Remarks on this clonotype: Its matching antigen is unknown.

The sequenced sample was blood. The chain uses TRBV7-6 and TRBJ2-7, with TRBD2 matching 15 bases. The tail of the sequence fits TRBJ2-5 better, so the J call may be wrong. The receptor was isolated from a girl aged 10-17 years with multiple sclerosis. The CDR3 region has the DNA TGTGCCAGCAGCTACGGGACTAGCGGGAGGATGTGGGGGACCCAGTACTTC. Its protein product is CASSYGTSGRMWGTQYF.